Presented here are 26 T cell receptor beta chains from one specimen sequenced in a study of shared clonotypes between healthy human individuals. Generated by immunoSEQ multiplex PCR, the TCRdb table keeps only in-frame clones and is missing some. The sample yields 2 million to 2.5 million clones, approximately 94% seen once. CD45RO-negative, CCR7-positively selected cells formed the naive CD8 fraction, excluding terminally differentiated effector memory CD45RA+ cells. The material sequenced was naive CD8+ T cells sorted from blood. Receptors originate from a man younger than 35 in good health.

This clone was detected only once. Other nucleotide sequences in the sample specify the same CDR3. The rearrangement joins TRBV5-6 to TRBJ2-7; 10 nucleotides line up with TRBD2. This CDR3 region has 15 residues. Germline trimming cut 0 bases from V and 3 bases from J; bases unmatched to any gene: 3. Germline V gives CDR1 SGHDT, CDR2 YYEEEE. CDR3 in amino acids: CASSLVASGSYEQYF. CDR3 sequence (DNA): TGTGCCAGCAGCTTGGTGGCTAGCGGGAGCTACGAGCAGTACTTC. Supplemented by reference TRBV5-6 and TRBJ2-7, the full variable domain reads DAGVTQSPTHLIKTRGQQVTLRCSPKSGHDTVSWYQQALGQGPQFIFQYYEEEERQRGNFPDRFSGHQFPNYSSELNVNALLLGDSALYLCASSLVASGSYEQYFGPGTRLTVT.

The CDR3 reads CASSALGQGITSGTEAFF. The CDR3 DNA is TGTGCCAGCAGCGCCCTGGGACAGGGGATTACCTCCGGCACTGAAGCTTTCTTT. V gene TRBV11-2 combines with J gene TRBJ1-1; 10 bases match TRBD1. Germline V gives CDR1 SGHAT, CDR2 FQNNGV. The CDR3 consists of 18 residues. V was clipped by 5 bases and J by 4 bases; unmatched bases: 16.

The chain combines TRBV5-6 with TRBJ1-2, with a tentative D call TRBD1 (5 bases). The ends were cut back, 0 bases at V and 4 bases at J, with 7 bases in the middle. The CDR3 is 13 residues long. Germline CDR1 SGHDT, CDR2 YYEEEE. The CDR3 DNA follows: TGTGCCAGCAGCTTGGCCGGGGGCTATGGCTACACCTTC. Amino acids: CASSLAGGYGYTF.

V and J are TRBV29-1 and TRBJ2-2; D is uncertain. Germline CDR1 is SQVTM and CDR2 is ANQGSEA. V was trimmed by 0 bases and J by 6 bases, leaving 8 bases between them. This CDR3 spans 13 amino acids. For the CDR3, the DNA is TGCAGCGTTGAAGATAATGGACCCGGGGAGCTGTTTTTT. Its protein is CSVEDNGPGELFF.

The chain recombines TRBV28 with TRBJ1-1, with a possible D match to TRBD1 (6 bases). In germline, CDR1 is MDHEN, CDR2 SYDVKM. The V end was cut by 6 bases, the J end by 4 bases, with 21 bases between. This CDR3 region has 16 residues. The CDR3 DNA reads TGTGCCAGCAGGTGGAGCCTTACAGGGTCGGCCACTGAAGCTTTCTTT. Encoded protein: CASRWSLTGSATEAFF.

The chain carries TRBV4-3 and TRBJ1-5; a possible D gene is TRBD1 (5 bases). Trimming left V 0 bases short and J 4 bases short, with 16 bases between. CDR1 is LGHNA and CDR2 is YSLEER in the germline V gene. The CDR3 loop spans 17 amino acids. The CDR3 is CASSQEVGQEGNQPQHF. The CDR3 DNA follows: TGCGCCAGCAGCCAAGAGGTCGGGCAGGAGGGGAATCAGCCCCAGCATTTT.

The V gene is TRBV4-1, the J gene TRBJ2-1; 9 bases line up with TRBD2. This CDR3 spans 13 amino acids. Germline loops: CDR1 MGHRA, CDR2 YSYEKL. The ends lost 4 bases at V and 6 bases at J; junction bases unmatched: 1. The DNA of the CDR3 is TGCGCCAGCAGCCTACTAGCGGGCAATGAGCAGTTCTTC. Translation gives CASSLLAGNEQFF.

The chain links TRBV10-1 to TRBJ1-5, with a weak D call TRBD1 (5 bases). Trimming removed 1 base at V and 6 bases at J, with 16 bases between. Germline-derived CDR1 and CDR2 are WNHNN and SYGVQD (reference sequence). CDR3 length: 16 amino acids. Here the CDR3 DNA reads TGCGCCAGCAGTGAGTTTGGCAGGGACCCTCGTCAGCCCCAGCATTTT. It codes for CASSEFGRDPRQPQHF.

V and J are TRBV5-6 and TRBJ2-3; D possibly corresponds to TRBD1 (5 bases). The CDR3 totals 13 residues. Germline V CDR1 and CDR2: SGHDT, YYEEEE. Trimming shortened V by 4 bases and J by 2 bases, and 8 bases separated the two germline ends. CDR3 sequence reads: CASSIGDTDTQYF. The CDR3, as DNA: TGTGCCAGCAGCATAGGGGACACAGATACGCAGTATTTT.

The V and J genes are TRBV27 and TRBJ2-7, with 7 bases that match TRBD1. The V gene's germline CDR1 is MNHEY and CDR2 SMNVEV (reference sequence). Trimming removed 5 bases from V and 0 bases from J; junction bases left unmatched: 7. CDR3 length: 15 residues. The DNA of the CDR3 is TGTGCCAGCAGTATCCTCACAGGGGTCTCCTACGAGCAGTACTTC. Translating it yields CASSILTGVSYEQYF.

This clone showed up just once. V gene TRBV4-2 combines with J gene TRBJ2-3, with a possible D match to TRBD2 (5 bases). Germline assignment: CDR1 LGHNA and CDR2 YNFKEQ. The CDR3 covers 19 residues. The V gene lost 1 base and the J gene lost 0 bases, with 20 bases spanning the gap. This chain's CDR3 is CASSQGTSGIEGSTDTQYF. The CDR3 DNA sequence: TGTGCCAGCAGCCAAGGGACCAGCGGAATAGAAGGGAGCACAGATACGCAGTATTTT.

A word on this clone: Additional DNA sequences in this sample encode the identical CDR3. The chain is built from TRBV19 and TRBJ2-7; D possibly corresponds to TRBD1 (6 bases). The CDR3 has 11 amino acids. With 5 bases removed from V and 4 bases from J, the gap between germline ends came to 6 bases. CDR1 is LNHDA, CDR2 SQIVND, per germline (reference sequence). CDR3 bases: TGTGCCAGTAGTCAGGGGTACGAGCAGTACTTC. This encodes CASSQGYEQYF. Complete variable domain (other parts from reference TRBV19 and TRBJ2-7): DGGITQSPKYLFRKEGQNVTLSCEQNLNHDAMYWYRQDPGQGLRLIYYSQIVNDFQKGDIAEGYSVSREKKESFPLTVTSAQKNPTAFYLCASSQGYEQYFGPGTRLTVT.

The chain couples TRBV19 to TRBJ1-5; D might be TRBD1 (5 bases). Germline-derived CDR1 and CDR2 are LNHDA and SQIVND (reference sequence). V lost 5 bases, J lost 0 bases, and 11 bases lay in between. The CDR3 loop spans 15 amino acids. The chain's CDR3 is CASSLDTYSNQPQHF. The CDR3 DNA reads TGTGCCAGTAGTTTGGACACATATAGCAATCAGCCCCAGCATTTT.

This clone was recorded only once. The chain is built from TRBV6-5 and TRBJ1-4; no clear D. Trimming took 2 bases from V and 6 from J, leaving 7 bases between them. Germline V gene data show CDR1 as MNHEY and CDR2 as SVGAGI. This CDR3 region has 13 residues. The CDR3 here is CASSYAEDEKLFF. CDR3 in DNA: TGTGCCAGCAGTTACGCGGAGGATGAAAAACTGTTTTTT.

This clone was seen more than once but under ten times. V gene TRBV9 combines with J gene TRBJ1-5, with D perhaps TRBD1 (5 bases). CDR1 is SGDLS, CDR2 YYNGEE, per germline. The CDR3 totals 14 residues. Trimming took 7 bases from V and 4 from J, leaving 15 bases between them. The CDR3 here is CASGEGEGNQPQHF. The CDR3 DNA reads TGTGCCAGCGGAGAGGGCGAGGGGAATCAGCCCCAGCATTTT. Filled out from reference TRBV9 and TRBJ1-5, the complete variable domain reads DSGVTQTPKHLITATGQRVTLRCSPRSGDLSVYWYQQSLDQGLQFLIQYYNGEERAKGNILERFSAQQFPDLHSELNLSSLELGDSALYFCASGEGEGNQPQHFGDGTRLSIL.

The CDR3 DNA reads as TGCGCCAGCAGTGAAGTAGCGGGGGGAGAGACCCAGTACTTC. It encodes CASSEVAGGETQYF. The gene calls are TRBV10-1 and TRBJ2-5; 10 bases align to TRBD2. Germline loops: CDR1 WNHNN, CDR2 SYGVQD (reference sequence). V was pared by 3 bases and J by 4 bases, with 2 bases of the junction left unmatched. The CDR3 loop spans 14 amino acids.

This clone was detected only once. V usage is TRBV25-1 and J usage is TRBJ2-5, with 8 bases that match TRBD1. The V segment lost 6 bases and the J segment 5 bases; nucleotides outside the gene matches: 5. CDR1 and CDR2 from the germline V gene are MGHDK and SYGVNS. CDR3 length equals 13 residues. This CDR3 is CASRQGVFETQYF. For the CDR3, the DNA is TGTGCCAGCAGACAGGGGGTGTTTGAGACCCAGTACTTC.

The CDR3, as DNA: TGTGCCAGCAGCGGAGGACTAGCGGGGAACTACGAGCAGTACTTC. It translates to CASSGGLAGNYEQYF. The gene calls are TRBV7-2 and TRBJ2-7; TRBD2 aligns across 12 bases. The trim removed 5 bases at V and 3 bases at J, leaving 5 bases unmatched. This CDR3 spans 15 amino acids. Per germline, CDR1 SGHTA and CDR2 FQGNSA.

The rearrangement joins TRBV5-6 to TRBJ2-7, with TRBD1 as a possible D gene (5 bases). Germline V gene data show CDR1 as SGHDT and CDR2 as YYEEEE. Deletions cut 5 bases from V and 3 bases from J, with 12 bases between. This CDR3 is 13 amino acids long. Here the CDR3 DNA reads TGTGCCAGCAGTTATGGGGCAGGCTACGAGCAGTACTTC. Translating gives CASSYGAGYEQYF.

As regards this clone: The sample carries other DNA sequences with the same CDR3. The chain combines TRBV5-6 with TRBJ2-2; D ambiguous. Germline lookup yields CDR1 SGHDT and CDR2 YYEEEE. V was clipped by 1 base and J by 1 base, with 5 bases between them. CDR3 length: 14 residues. CDR3 sequence reads: CASSLWGNTGELFF. For the CDR3, the DNA is TGTGCCAGCAGCTTGTGGGGGAACACCGGGGAGCTGTTTTTT.

The genes are TRBV5-6 and TRBJ2-3, with D perhaps TRBD1 (5 bases). The germline V gene encodes CDR1 SGHDT and CDR2 YYEEEE. This CDR3 comprises 16 residues. Trimming cost V 3 bases and J 5 bases, with 19 bases left between them. CDR3 amino acids: CASSSTTEPGEDTQYF. In DNA form, the CDR3 reads TGTGCCAGCAGCTCAACGACAGAGCCTGGGGAAGATACGCAGTATTTT.

V and J are TRBV13 and TRBJ2-2; the D is unclear. The germline CDR1 and CDR2 sequences are PRHDT and FYEKMQ (reference sequence). V shed 1 base and J shed 6 bases, with 9 bases lying between them. The CDR3 loop spans 14 amino acids. CDR3 sequence: CASSLENQAGELFF. CDR3 DNA: TGTGCCAGCAGCTTAGAAAACCAGGCCGGGGAGCTGTTTTTT. Drawing the rest from reference TRBV13 and TRBJ2-2, the complete variable domain is AAGVIQSPRHLIKEKRETATLKCYPIPRHDTVYWYQQGPGQDPQFLISFYEKMQSDKGSIPDRFSAQQFSDYHSELNMSSLELGDSALYFCASSLENQAGELFFGEGSRLTVL.

This clone was counted once. The chain uses TRBV4-3 and TRBJ2-5; D possibly corresponds to TRBD1 (6 bases). Deletions cut 1 base from V and 10 bases from J, with 25 bases between. CDR1 and CDR2 (germline): LGHNA, YSLEER. This CDR3 has 17 residues. The CDR3 spells CASSQGSSNRAKRGQYF. CDR3 nucleotide sequence: TGCGCCAGCAGCCAAGGTTCGTCTAACAGGGCCAAGAGGGGCCAGTACTTC.

V usage is TRBV7-8 and J usage is TRBJ2-1; D is perhaps TRBD2 (5 bases). The V gene lost 5 bases and the J gene lost 7 bases, with 15 bases spanning the gap. Germline V lookup: CDR1 SGHVS, CDR2 FQNEAQ. The CDR3 covers 14 residues. The CDR3: CASSTHLLVNEQFF. In nucleotides, the CDR3 is TGTGCCAGCAGCACCCACCTACTAGTGAATGAGCAGTTCTTC.

The J gene is TRBJ1-5, the V gene TRBV5-6; D not resolved. The CDR3 has 13 amino acids. Germline V lookup: CDR1 SGHDT, CDR2 YYEEEE. V was trimmed by 4 bases and J by 3 bases, leaving 8 bases between them. Here the CDR3 DNA reads TGTGCCAGCAGCGCAGGTTACAATCAGCCCCAGCATTTT. It translates to CASSAGYNQPQHF.

CDR3 residues: CASSHGQGLAGGAYNEQFF. The CDR3 nucleotides read TGCGCCAGCAGCCACGGTCAGGGATTAGCGGGAGGCGCTTACAATGAGCAGTTCTTC. The genes are TRBV4-3 and TRBJ2-1; TRBD2 agrees at 10 bases. The CDR3 totals 19 residues. Germline V gene sequence: CDR1 LGHNA, CDR2 YSLEER. The ends lost 3 bases at V and 4 bases at J; junction bases unmatched: 15.